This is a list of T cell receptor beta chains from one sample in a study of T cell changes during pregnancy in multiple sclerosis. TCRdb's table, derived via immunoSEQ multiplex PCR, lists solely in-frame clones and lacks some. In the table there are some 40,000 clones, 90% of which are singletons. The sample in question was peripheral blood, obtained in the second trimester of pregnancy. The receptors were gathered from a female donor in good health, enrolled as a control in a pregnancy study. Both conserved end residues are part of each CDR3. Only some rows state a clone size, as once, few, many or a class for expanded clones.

CDR3aa: CAISVEHRYGYTF
v_gene: TRBV10-3
abundance: -

CDR3aa: CAISEGTGIRTEAFF
v_gene: TRBV10-3
abundance: -

CDR3aa: CASMSGVGSPIRDTVWRYGYTF
v_gene: TRBV27
abundance: -

CDR3aa: CASSPGQTPAADF
v_gene: TRBV5-1
abundance: few

CDR3aa: CASSSGVTVNTEAFF
v_gene: TRBV7-2
abundance: -

CDR3aa: CASSLTAGGGNADTQYF
v_gene: TRBV11-3
abundance: -

CDR3aa: CSVDAGTGTYEQYF
v_gene: TRBV29-1
abundance: many

CDR3aa: CASSESLTGTLHF
v_gene: TRBV10-1
abundance: -

CDR3aa: CASSPRYTDTQYF
v_gene: TRBV7-6
abundance: -

CDR3aa: CASSQTSGGADTQYF
v_gene: TRBV6-5
abundance: -

CDR3aa: CASSHGTSYEQYF
v_gene: TRBV11-3
abundance: -

CDR3aa: CASSPRAGGTDYGYTF
v_gene: TRBV18
abundance: -

CDR3aa: CASSERSPNTEAFF
v_gene: TRBV28
abundance: few

CDR3aa: CASSFQYDTHYGYTF
v_gene: TRBV11-2
abundance: -

CDR3aa: CASSVGTGLNTEAFF
v_gene: TRBV9
abundance: -

CDR3aa: CAGPLPGEGENTIYF
v_gene: TRBV30
abundance: -

CDR3aa: CASSLAGTSGTGELFF
v_gene: TRBV18
abundance: -

CDR3aa: CASSRRWTGDLGYTF
v_gene: TRBV7-9
abundance: -

CDR3aa: CASSVGPGTAMNTEAFF
v_gene: TRBV9
abundance: -

CDR3aa: CASSAVGQSNTEAFF
v_gene: TRBV25-1
abundance: -

CDR3aa: CASTEWQGLNYGYTF
v_gene: TRBV2
abundance: -

CDR3aa: CAWSADRGSGYTF
v_gene: TRBV30
abundance: -

CDR3aa: CASGTGTSGYEQYF
v_gene: TRBV7-9
abundance: once